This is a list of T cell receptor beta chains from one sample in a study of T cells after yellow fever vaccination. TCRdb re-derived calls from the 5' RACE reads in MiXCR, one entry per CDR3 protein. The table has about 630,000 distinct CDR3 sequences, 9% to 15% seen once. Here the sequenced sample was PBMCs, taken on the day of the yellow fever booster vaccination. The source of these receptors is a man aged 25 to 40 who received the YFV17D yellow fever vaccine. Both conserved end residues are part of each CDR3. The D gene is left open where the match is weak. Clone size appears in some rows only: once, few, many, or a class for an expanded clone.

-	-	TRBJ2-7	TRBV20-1	TGCAGTGCTAGCTACGGGACTCCCCGAAGCGAGCAGTACTTC	CSASYGTPRSEQYF
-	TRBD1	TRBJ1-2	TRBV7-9	TGTGCCAGCAGCTTAGACAGGGGAATAGATAACTATGGCTACACCTTC	CASSLDRGIDNYGYTF
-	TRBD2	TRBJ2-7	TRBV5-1	TGCGCCAGCAGCTTGGGGGCACTAGCGAAAAGCTCCTACGAGCAGTACTTC	CASSLGALAKSSYEQYF
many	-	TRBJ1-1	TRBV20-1	TGCAGTGCTCTGGGCCGGAACACTGAAGCTTTCTTT	CSALGRNTEAFF
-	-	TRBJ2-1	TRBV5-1	TGCGCCAGCAGCCTGAGTCGGCACCCGGACGATGAGCAGTTCTTC	CASSLSRHPDDEQFF
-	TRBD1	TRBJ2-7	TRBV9	TGTGCCAGCAGCACCCAGACAGGGCGGGAGCAGTACTTC	CASSTQTGREQYF
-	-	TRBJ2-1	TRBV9	TGTGCCAGCAGCGTAGACGGGAGTGATAATGAGCAGTTCTTC	CASSVDGSDNEQFF
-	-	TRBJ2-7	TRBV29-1	TGCAGCGTTGAGGGCTGGGGCAGGAGCGAGCAGTACTTC	CSVEGWGRSEQYF
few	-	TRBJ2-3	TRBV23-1	TGCGCCAGCAGTCCGGGGACGAACGAGGGTACGCAGTATTTT	CASSPGTNEGTQYF
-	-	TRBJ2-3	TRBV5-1	TGCGCCACGGCTATGGCAACTAGCACAGATACGCAGTATTTT	CATAMATSTDTQYF
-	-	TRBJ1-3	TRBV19	TGTGCCAGCCGAGATCAAACCTCTGGAAACACCATATATTTT	CASRDQTSGNTIYF
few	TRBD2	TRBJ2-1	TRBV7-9	TGTGCCAGCAGCTTAGTAGGTACTAGCGCAGGCTACAATGAGCAGTTCTTC	CASSLVGTSAGYNEQFF
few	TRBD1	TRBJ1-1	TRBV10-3	TGTGCGCTAAAGGGGACAGGTCCGAACACTGAAGCTTTCTTT	CALKGTGPNTEAFF
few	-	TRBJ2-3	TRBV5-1	TGCGCCAGCAGCTTGGCCGAGATGCGGAGAGATACGCAGTATTTT	CASSLAEMRRDTQYF
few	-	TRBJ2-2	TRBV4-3	TGCGCCAGCAGCCAAGATATCCAGGCCGGGGAGCTGTTTTTT	CASSQDIQAGELFF
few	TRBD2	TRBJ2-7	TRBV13	TGTGCCAGCAGCTTAGAGGGACTAGCGGGATCCGAGCAGTACTTC	CASSLEGLAGSEQYF
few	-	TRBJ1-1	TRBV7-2	TGTGCCAGCAGCGTCTTTCATGGGGGCGCGGGTGCTTTCTTT	CASSVFHGGAGAFF
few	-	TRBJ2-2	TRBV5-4	TGTGCCAGCAGCTTGGCCCTGGGGTCTACCGGGGAGCTGTTTTTT	CASSLALGSTGELFF
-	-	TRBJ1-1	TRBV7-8	TGTGCCAGCAGCTGGGGATCTATCGGAGCTTTCTTT	CASSWGSIGAFF
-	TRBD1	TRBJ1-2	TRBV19	TGTGCCAGTATTGACCCGGGACAGGGCCCCCGGGGATATGGCTACACCTTC	CASIDPGQGPRGYGYTF
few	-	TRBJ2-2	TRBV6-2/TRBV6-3	TGTGCCAGCAGTCCTGACAGGACCGCGAACACCGGGGAGCTGTTTTTT	CASSPDRTANTGELFF
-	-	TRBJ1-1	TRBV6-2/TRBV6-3	TGTGCCAGCAGCCCACCCCAACCGAACACTGAAGCTTTCTTT	CASSPPQPNTEAFF
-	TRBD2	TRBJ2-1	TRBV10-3	TGTGCCATCACCGGCGGGGGGGCCTACAATGAGCAGTTCTTC	CAITGGGAYNEQFF
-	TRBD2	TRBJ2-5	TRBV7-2	TGTGCCAGCAGCTGGAGTACCGGGACCCGGGGGGAAGAGACCCAGTACTTC	CASSWSTGTRGEETQYF
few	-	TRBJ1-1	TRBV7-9	TGTGCCAGCAGCGTTGGGACCCTAGGTATAGCTTTCTTT	CASSVGTLGIAFF
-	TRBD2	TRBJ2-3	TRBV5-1	TGCGCCAGCAGCTTGGTCGAACTAGCGGGAGGCCCAGATACGCAGTATTTT	CASSLVELAGGPDTQYF
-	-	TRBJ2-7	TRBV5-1	TGCGCCAGCAGCTTGGCTCTTTGGACAGAGGATTCCTACGAGCAGTACTTC	CASSLALWTEDSYEQYF
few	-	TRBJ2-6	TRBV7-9	TGTGCCAGCAATGGGGCCAACGTCCTGACTTTC	CASNGANVLTF